The 9 T cell receptor beta chains in this list originate from one sample, sequenced in a study of T cells in Graves' hyperthyroidism and ophthalmopathy. RNA transcripts were the template for amplifying TCR beta CDR3 regions. Primed by the HTBI set, a first-round RT-PCR was run on the TCR CDR3. TCRdb re-derived calls from the multiplex PCR reads in MiXCR, one entry per CDR3 protein. The sample yields 500,000 to 800,000 distinct CDR3 sequences, about 15% seen once. The sample taken for sequencing was blood. These receptors came from a woman in her forties or fifties with Graves' ophthalmopathy.

The sample holds many counts of this clonotype. The J gene is TRBJ1-5, the V gene TRBV12-5; the D is unclear. The CDR3 totals 12 residues. The V end was cut by 7 bases, the J end by 1 base, with 5 bases between. CDR1 LGHNT and CDR2 FRNRAP come from the germline V gene. The CDR3 loop is CASAGSNQPQHF. The CDR3, as DNA: TGTGCTAGTGCCGGGAGCAATCAGCCCCAGCATTTT.

As concerns this clonotype: A read error may produce the germline difference seen at one junction end. The chain combines TRBV19 with TRBJ1-1; D possibly corresponds to TRBD1 (6 bases). Germline-derived CDR1 and CDR2 are LNHDA and SQIVND (reference sequence). This CDR3 contains 15 residues. CDR3: CASSIVGAPNTEASF. CDR3 in DNA: TGTGCCAGTAGTATAGTGGGGGCACCGAACACTGAAGCTTCCTTT.

In regard to this clonotype: At one boundary the junction diverges from the germline segment, which might be a read error. The chain is built from TRBV7-2 and TRBJ2-7; D could derive from TRBD1 or TRBD2 (5 bases each). The CDR3 spans 13 residues. Germline loops: CDR1 SGHTA, CDR2 FQGNSA. The CDR3 DNA reads TGCGCCAGCAGCCCTGGGACCTCCTCCGAGCAGTACTTC. Encoded protein: CASSPGTSSEQYF.

Many counts were recorded for this clonotype. The chain's CDR3 is CASSLGLAGGDTQYF. CDR3 nucleotides: TGTGCCAGCAGCTTGGGACTAGCGGGTGGAGATACGCAGTATTTT. The V call is TRBV7-2, the J call TRBJ2-3; 12 bases map to TRBD2. Unmatched junction bases numbered 3, after V lost 3 bases and J lost 5 bases. The CDR3 is 15 residues long. CDR1 and CDR2 (germline): SGHTA, FQGNSA. The entire variable domain, with the rest obtained from reference TRBV7-2 and TRBJ2-3, is as follows: GAGVSQSPSNKVTEKGKDVELRCDPISGHTALYWYRQSLGQGLEFLIYFQGNSAPDKSGLPSDRFSAERTGGSVSTLTIQRTQQEDSAVYLCASSLGLAGGDTQYFGPGTRLTVL.

This clonotype was observed a few times. The chain recombines TRBV20-1 with TRBJ2-1; D may be TRBD2 (5 bases). V was cut by 7 bases and J by 3 bases, with 16 bases left in between. Germline CDR1 and CDR2: DFQATT and SNEGSKA (reference sequence). The CDR3 runs 14 residues. The CDR3 protein is CSVPDWTIYNEQFF. The CDR3 DNA follows: TGCAGTGTGCCGGACTGGACGATCTACAATGAGCAGTTCTTC.

Ten or more counts support this clonotype. The V and J genes are TRBV7-2 and TRBJ2-5; TRBD2 matches at 14 bases. Trimming at V came to 4 bases and at J to 5 bases, leaving 9 bases not matched to a gene. The CDR3 runs 17 residues. Looked up from germline, CDR1 is SGHTA and CDR2 is FQGNSA. CDR3 nucleotides: TGTGCCAGCAGCTCCCAAGGGGGACTAGCGGGAGTGGAGACCCAGTACTTC. The encoded protein is CASSSQGGLAGVETQYF.

This clonotype has more than one count but fewer than ten. The V gene is TRBV7-2, the J gene TRBJ2-7, with D perhaps TRBD2 (5 bases). CDR1 is SGHTA, CDR2 FQGNSA, per germline. V gave up 4 bases and J gave up 7 bases, with 11 bases separating them. The CDR3 has 12 residues. CDR3 in amino acids: CASSYSAAEQYF. CDR3 nucleotides: TGTGCCAGCAGCTATAGCGCAGCTGAGCAGTACTTC.

This clonotype was seen at least ten times. V usage is TRBV9 and J usage is TRBJ2-1; D is tentatively TRBD1 or TRBD2 (5 bases each). V was clipped by 3 bases and J by 8 bases, with 24 bases between them. CDR3 size: 17 residues. Germline V gene data show CDR1 as SGDLS and CDR2 as YYNGEE. The CDR3: CASSAHGTQVDMYEQFF. CDR3 nucleotides: TGTGCCAGCAGCGCCCACGGGACGCAGGTCGATATGTATGAGCAGTTCTTC.

The rearrangement uses TRBV6-1 and TRBJ2-1; no clear D gene. The germline V gene has CDR1 MNHNS and CDR2 SASEGT. Trimming stripped 4 bases from V and 8 bases from J, with 12 bases between. There are 13 residues in the CDR3. The DNA of the CDR3 is TGTGCCAGCAGTGGCCGAGCCGCTTATGAGCAGTTCTTC. This codes for CASSGRAAYEQFF.